A selection of T cell receptor beta chains follows, all from one sample in a study of human T cells and chemical hapten exposure. TCRdb used MiXCR to reprocess the RACE reads, holding one entry per CDR3 protein. The sample has 100,000 or so distinct CDR3 sequences; roughly a tenth are singletons. The source was whole blood, collected in connection with sensitization to the hapten diphenylcyclopropenone (DPC). The source of these receptors is a man aged 40-50 years with alopecia areata. Some clones in this sample may be carry-over from other donors' samples. Each CDR3 is given with its conserved first and last residue. Each record gives: CDR3 DNA, CDR3 protein, V gene, J gene, D gene, clone size. A D gene is named only where the DNA matches it firmly. Clone size, where shown, is once, few, many, or a class for clones that have expanded.

CDR3nt: TGTGCCAGCAGTTCCCAGCCGGGACTAGCGGGAGAGACTAGCACAGATACGCAGTATTTT; CDR3aa: CASSSQPGLAGETSTDTQYF; v_gene: TRBV12-3/TRBV12-4; j_gene: TRBJ2-3; d_gene: TRBD2; abundance: -
CDR3nt: TGCGCCAGCAGCCAAGCGGTTACAGGGATCTATGGCTACACCTTC; CDR3aa: CASSQAVTGIYGYTF; v_gene: TRBV4-3; j_gene: TRBJ1-2; d_gene: -; abundance: many
CDR3nt: TGTGCCAGCAGCTTAGTTTGGGAGAGTAGCAATCAGCCCCAGCATTTT; CDR3aa: CASSLVWESSNQPQHF; v_gene: TRBV7-4; j_gene: TRBJ1-5; d_gene: -; abundance: -
CDR3nt: TGTGCCAGCATTGGAGGACAGGGTTATAGCAATCAGCCCCAGCATTTT; CDR3aa: CASIGGQGYSNQPQHF; v_gene: TRBV27; j_gene: TRBJ1-5; d_gene: TRBD1; abundance: few
CDR3nt: TGTGCCAGAATAGATGGCAGGGGGGACGGCTACACCTTC; CDR3aa: CARIDGRGDGYTF; v_gene: TRBV21-1; j_gene: TRBJ1-2; d_gene: -; abundance: few
CDR3nt: TGTGCCAGCACCCAGGGAGGTGGAAAACTGTTTTTT; CDR3aa: CASTQGGGKLFF; v_gene: TRBV27; j_gene: TRBJ1-4; d_gene: -; abundance: many
CDR3nt: TGCAGTGCTAGAGATCTCGATTGGGCAGCTGGAAACACCATATATTTT; CDR3aa: CSARDLDWAAGNTIYF; v_gene: TRBV20-1; j_gene: TRBJ1-3; d_gene: -; abundance: few
CDR3nt: TGTGCCAGCAGTTTAAATGGACCCCACCACGAGCAGTACTTC; CDR3aa: CASSLNGPHHEQYF; v_gene: TRBV28; j_gene: TRBJ2-7; d_gene: -; abundance: few
CDR3nt: TGCAGTGCTAGAGATCTCTGGGGAGGTGGAAAACTGTTTTTT; CDR3aa: CSARDLWGGGKLFF; v_gene: TRBV20-1; j_gene: TRBJ1-4; d_gene: -; abundance: -
CDR3nt: TGCGCCAGCAGCGTTGGGTGGAAATCCTACGAGCAGTACTTC; CDR3aa: CASSVGWKSYEQYF; v_gene: TRBV5-1; j_gene: TRBJ2-7; d_gene: -; abundance: few
CDR3nt: TGCAGTGCTAGAGCGGGAGGCCGAAACAATGAGCAGTTCTTC; CDR3aa: CSARAGGRNNEQFF; v_gene: TRBV20-1; j_gene: TRBJ2-1; d_gene: TRBD2; abundance: few
CDR3nt: TGTGCCAGCAGAGCCGGGACTAGCGGTCTCTACGAGCAGTACTTC; CDR3aa: CASRAGTSGLYEQYF; v_gene: TRBV12-3/TRBV12-4; j_gene: TRBJ2-7; d_gene: TRBD2; abundance: -
CDR3nt: TGCAGTGCCCCTGGACAGGGGGACACTGAAGCTTTCTTT; CDR3aa: CSAPGQGDTEAFF; v_gene: TRBV20-1; j_gene: TRBJ1-1; d_gene: TRBD1; abundance: many
CDR3nt: TGTGCCAGCAGCCGGGACGCAAATTACAATGAGCAGTTCTTC; CDR3aa: CASSRDANYNEQFF; v_gene: TRBV5-4; j_gene: TRBJ2-1; d_gene: -; abundance: many
CDR3nt: TGTGCCCTATCTAGAATGGCACCCTGGGACACCGGGGAGCTGTTTTTT; CDR3aa: CALSRMAPWDTGELFF; v_gene: TRBV10-3; j_gene: TRBJ2-2; d_gene: -; abundance: few
CDR3nt: TGTGCTAGTGGTCTACGGGGGGTGGAGACCCAGTACTTC; CDR3aa: CASGLRGVETQYF; v_gene: TRBV12-5; j_gene: TRBJ2-5; d_gene: TRBD2; abundance: -
CDR3nt: TGCAGCGTCAGACAGGGGCCAGATACGCAGTATTTT; CDR3aa: CSVRQGPDTQYF; v_gene: TRBV29-1; j_gene: TRBJ2-3; d_gene: TRBD1; abundance: few
CDR3nt: TGTGCCAGCAGAAAACCGGGACAGGGGACTGAAGCTTTCTTT; CDR3aa: CASRKPGQGTEAFF; v_gene: TRBV6-5; j_gene: TRBJ1-1; d_gene: TRBD1; abundance: few
CDR3nt: TGTGCCAGCAGCGACCGGTACGAGCAGTACTTC; CDR3aa: CASSDRYEQYF; v_gene: TRBV7-2; j_gene: TRBJ2-7; d_gene: -; abundance: few
CDR3nt: TGTGCCAGCAGTTATCGAGCGGGAGGTACGCAGTATTTT; CDR3aa: CASSYRAGGTQYF; v_gene: TRBV6-5; j_gene: TRBJ2-3; d_gene: TRBD2; abundance: few
CDR3nt: TGTGCCACGGACAGGGGGCCAAATCAGCCCCAGCATTTT; CDR3aa: CATDRGPNQPQHF; v_gene: TRBV24-1; j_gene: TRBJ1-5; d_gene: TRBD1; abundance: -
CDR3nt: TGTGCCAGTAGTGCTGACAGGGACACTGAAGCTTTCTTT; CDR3aa: CASSADRDTEAFF; v_gene: TRBV19; j_gene: TRBJ1-1; d_gene: TRBD1; abundance: few
CDR3nt: TGTGCCATCAGTGAGACTCGCGCCGGTGAGCAGTTCTTC; CDR3aa: CAISETRAGEQFF; v_gene: TRBV10-3; j_gene: TRBJ2-1; d_gene: -; abundance: -
CDR3nt: TGTGCCAGCAGCCCCAACAGGGGTACTGAAGCTTTCTTT; CDR3aa: CASSPNRGTEAFF; v_gene: TRBV27; j_gene: TRBJ1-1; d_gene: TRBD1; abundance: -
CDR3nt: TGCAGTGCTAGAGATACGGGGGGGGCGTCTGGGGCCAACGTCCCGACTTTC; CDR3aa: CSARDTGGASGANVPTF; v_gene: TRBV20-1; j_gene: TRBJ2-6; d_gene: TRBD2; abundance: -
CDR3nt: TGTGCCACCAGAAGTACGAACACCGGGGAGCTGTTTTTT; CDR3aa: CATRSTNTGELFF; v_gene: TRBV24-1; j_gene: TRBJ2-2; d_gene: -; abundance: -
CDR3nt: TGTGCCAGCAGCTCCCCTCGGGGACAGAACACGCGGACCGGGGAGCTGTTTTTT; CDR3aa: CASSSPRGQNTRTGELFF; v_gene: TRBV3-1; j_gene: TRBJ2-2; d_gene: TRBD1; abundance: few